The present entry profiles one TCR beta chain with its context. The sample is drawn from a study of T cell responses to AZD1222 COVID-19 vaccine. The germline V and J ends were trimmed by 0 bases and 8 bases, with 8 bases remaining between them. CDR3 length equals 13 residues. Germline V CDR1 and CDR2: SEHNR, FQNEAQ (reference sequence). Sequenced by immunoSEQ multiplex PCR; TCRdb stores in-frame clones only, minus some. The sample has fewer than 250,000 clones; roughly 92% are singletons. The rearrangement links TRBV7-9 to TRBJ2-1; D is undetermined. Sequencing was performed on peripheral blood, taken on day 0 of AZD1222 vaccination. The sequence derives from an adult in good health. The CDR3 here is CASSLAGGDEQFF. CDR3 nucleotides: TGTGCCAGCAGCTTAGCGGGTGGGGATGAGCAGTTCTTC.